This record covers a single T cell receptor (beta chain). Using immunoSEQ multiplex PCR, the repertoire was profiled, and TCRdb retains in-frame clones only, with some absent. This sample has 65,000 or so clones, with nearly 80% found just once. The V gene's germline CDR1 is DFQATT and CDR2 SNEGSKA (reference sequence). Between the trimmed V and J ends, which lost 3 bases and 9 bases, there was a span of 15 bases. This CDR3 is built from 14 residues. This sample was taken from a study of blood T cell repertoires in COVID-19. Looking at the study overall: Sites across the United States, Italy and Spain contributed samples from acute and convalescent COVID-19. From T cells, B-cell-depleted T cells, or PBMCs came the material, which was cDNA or gDNA.

V gene TRBV20-1 combines with J gene TRBJ1-6; weak D call: TRBD1 (5 bases). Sequenced input: peripheral blood. This receptor was obtained from a human donor in a cohort sampled during active COVID-19. The CDR3 bases are TGCAGTGCTAGTTCGGGGGTTCTTCGTTCACCCCTCCACTTT. Its translation: CSASSGVLRSPLHF.